The clone carrying this T cell receptor (beta chain) was seen ten or more times. The antigen is undetermined. This entry belongs to a study of T-cell reconstitution after alpha-beta-depleted transplantation in children. General study findings and limits: One year post-transplant, T-cell counts and diversity were largely derived from T cells produced anew. Diversity of TCRbeta at day 60 was high in some patients, arising from surviving recipient T cells and thymic progenitors. Reportedly, alpha-beta T cells present about two months post-transplant originated from several hundred expanded clones of graft origin.

The ends were cut back, 2 bases at V and 0 bases at J, with 13 bases in the middle. The length of the CDR3 is 17 residues. Germline V gene lookup returns CDR1 LGHNA and CDR2 YNFKEQ. Unique molecular identifiers were incorporated during preparation of the TCRbeta library. MiXCR, run by TCRdb on the PCR reads, gives a single entry per CDR3 protein. The sample contains about 290,000 distinct CDR3 sequences, over 7% of which appear only once. The V call is TRBV4-2, the J call TRBJ2-2; D is uncertain. The receptor was isolated from a female patient aged 2 to 10 who had a stem cell transplant for Fanconi anemia, so the T cells may come from the graft donor. Specimen: peripheral blood, collected 360 days after TCRalphabeta/CD19-depleted stem cell transplant. In DNA, the CDR3 is TGTGCCAGCAGCCAATTTATAAGGACCGCGAACACCGGGGAGCTGTTTTTT. Translation: CASSQFIRTANTGELFF.